In its sample, the clone carrying this T cell receptor (beta chain) was seen a few times. The antigen remains unidentified. TCRdb processed the 5' RACE reads anew with MiXCR; each CDR3 protein has one entry. The sample includes approximately 180,000 distinct CDR3 sequences, 15% to 20% of them seen just once. This sample is drawn from a study of T-cell memory formation after mild COVID-19. In the study overall: Each donor largely had its own TCR clusters.

Trimming cost V 3 bases and J 5 bases; bases outside gene matches: 6. In germline, CDR1 is KGHDR, CDR2 SFDVKD. The CDR3 is 16 amino acids. Study conclusions and caveats: The main location of contracting CD4+ clones was CM and EM, and that of contracting CD8+ clones was EMRA.

The TCR was taken from an adult woman who had mild COVID-19 (a few samples of this study predate the infection). Cell type and time point are not known. Sample: PBMCs or a T cell subset sorted from them (not recorded which). The gene calls are TRBV24-1 and TRBJ2-2; 9 nucleotides match TRBD2. In DNA, the CDR3 is TGTGCCACCAGTGATAGTCTAGCGGGAAGAACCGGGGAGCTGTTTTTT. The encoded protein is CATSDSLAGRTGELFF.